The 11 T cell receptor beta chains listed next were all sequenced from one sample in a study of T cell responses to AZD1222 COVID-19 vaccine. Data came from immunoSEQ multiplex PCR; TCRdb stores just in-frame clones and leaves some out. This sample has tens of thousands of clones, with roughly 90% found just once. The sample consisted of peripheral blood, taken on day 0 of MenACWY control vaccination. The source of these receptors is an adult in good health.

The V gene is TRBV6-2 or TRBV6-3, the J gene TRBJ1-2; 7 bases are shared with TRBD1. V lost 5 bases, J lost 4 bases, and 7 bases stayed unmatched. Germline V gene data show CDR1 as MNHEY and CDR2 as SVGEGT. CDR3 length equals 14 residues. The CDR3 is CASSARGQAYGYTF. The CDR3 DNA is TGTGCCAGCAGTGCCCGAGGACAGGCCTATGGCTACACCTTC.

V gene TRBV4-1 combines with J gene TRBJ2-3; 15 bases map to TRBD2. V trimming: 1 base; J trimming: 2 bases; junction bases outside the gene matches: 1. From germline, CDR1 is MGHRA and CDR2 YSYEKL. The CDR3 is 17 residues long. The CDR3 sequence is CASSQGTSGRVTDTQYF. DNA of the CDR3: TGCGCCAGCAGCCAAGGGACTAGCGGGAGGGTCACAGATACGCAGTATTTT.

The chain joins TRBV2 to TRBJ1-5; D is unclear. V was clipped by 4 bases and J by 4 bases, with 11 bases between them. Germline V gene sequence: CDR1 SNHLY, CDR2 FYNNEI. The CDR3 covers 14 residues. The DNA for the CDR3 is TGTGCCAGCAGTGGTCCCGGGAAGAATCAGCCCCAGCATTTT. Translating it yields CASSGPGKNQPQHF.

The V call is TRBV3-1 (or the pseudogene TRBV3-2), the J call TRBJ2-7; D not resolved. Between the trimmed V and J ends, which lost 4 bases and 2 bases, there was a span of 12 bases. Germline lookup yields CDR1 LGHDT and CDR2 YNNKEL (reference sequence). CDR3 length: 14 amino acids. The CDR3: CASSLRQSTYEQYF. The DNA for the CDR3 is TGTGCCAGCAGCCTTCGTCAGAGCACCTACGAGCAGTACTTC.

CDR3 amino acids: CASSQKLAGSLEQYF. For the CDR3, the DNA is TGTGCCAGCAGCCAGAAACTAGCGGGAAGCCTCGAGCAGTACTTC. The chain is built from TRBV7-2 and TRBJ2-7; 10 positions match TRBD2. The ends lost 5 bases at V and 6 bases at J; junction bases unmatched: 10. CDR1 is SGHTA, CDR2 FQGNSA, per germline. This CDR3 contains 15 residues.

In DNA, the CDR3 is TGTGCCAGCGCACCGGGTCCTTCGGACGAGCAGTACTTC. This codes for CASAPGPSDEQYF. The V call is TRBV11-3, the J call TRBJ2-7; D gene unclear. From germline, CDR1 is SGHNT and CDR2 YENEEA. The CDR3 runs 13 residues. Deletions cut 8 bases from V and 5 bases from J, with 16 bases between. The full variable domain, its missing parts supplied by reference TRBV11-3 and TRBJ2-7, is EAGVVQSPRYKIIEKKQPVAFWCNPISGHNTLYWYLQNLGQGPELLIRYENEEAVDDSQLPKDRFSAERLKGVDSTLKIQPAELGDSAVYLCASAPGPSDEQYFGPGTRLTVT.

The DNA of the CDR3 is TGTGCCAGCAGCCCGGGGGGACATGAAAAACTGTTTTTT. Translating it yields CASSPGGHEKLFF. The chain links TRBV7-8 to TRBJ1-4; D possibly corresponds to TRBD1 (5 bases). Trimming took 5 bases from V and 6 from J, leaving 10 bases between them. CDR1 and CDR2 (germline): SGHVS, FQNEAQ. CDR3 length: 13 residues.

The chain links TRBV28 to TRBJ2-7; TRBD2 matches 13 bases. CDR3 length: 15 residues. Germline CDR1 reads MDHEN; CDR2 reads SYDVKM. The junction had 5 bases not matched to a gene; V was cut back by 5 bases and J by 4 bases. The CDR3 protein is CASSPGTSGIYEQYF. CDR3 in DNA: TGTGCCAGCAGTCCCGGGACTAGCGGGATATACGAGCAGTACTTC. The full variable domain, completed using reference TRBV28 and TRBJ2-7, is DVKVTQSSRYLVKRTGEKVFLECVQDMDHENMFWYRQDPGLGLRLIYFSYDVKMKEKGDIPEGYSVSREKKERFSLILESASTNQTSMYLCASSPGTSGIYEQYFGPGTRLTVT.

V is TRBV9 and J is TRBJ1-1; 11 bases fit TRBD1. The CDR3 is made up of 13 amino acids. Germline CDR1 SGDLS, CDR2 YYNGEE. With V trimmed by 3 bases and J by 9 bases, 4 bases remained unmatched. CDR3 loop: CASSAGQGAQAFF. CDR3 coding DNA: TGTGCCAGCAGCGCCGGACAGGGGGCTCAAGCTTTCTTT.

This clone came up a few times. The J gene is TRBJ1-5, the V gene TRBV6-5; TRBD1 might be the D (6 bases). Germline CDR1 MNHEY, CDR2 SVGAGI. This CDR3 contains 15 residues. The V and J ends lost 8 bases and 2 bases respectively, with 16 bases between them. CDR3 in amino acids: CASEQGFGGNQPQHF. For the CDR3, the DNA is TGTGCCAGCGAACAGGGATTTGGCGGCAATCAGCCCCAGCATTTT.

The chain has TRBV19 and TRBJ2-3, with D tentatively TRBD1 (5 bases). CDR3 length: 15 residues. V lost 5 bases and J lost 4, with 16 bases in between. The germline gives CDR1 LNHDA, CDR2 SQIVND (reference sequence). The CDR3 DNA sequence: TGTGCCAGTAGTGCCCAAACCCCAGGGTCAGATACGCAGTATTTT. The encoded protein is CASSAQTPGSDTQYF.